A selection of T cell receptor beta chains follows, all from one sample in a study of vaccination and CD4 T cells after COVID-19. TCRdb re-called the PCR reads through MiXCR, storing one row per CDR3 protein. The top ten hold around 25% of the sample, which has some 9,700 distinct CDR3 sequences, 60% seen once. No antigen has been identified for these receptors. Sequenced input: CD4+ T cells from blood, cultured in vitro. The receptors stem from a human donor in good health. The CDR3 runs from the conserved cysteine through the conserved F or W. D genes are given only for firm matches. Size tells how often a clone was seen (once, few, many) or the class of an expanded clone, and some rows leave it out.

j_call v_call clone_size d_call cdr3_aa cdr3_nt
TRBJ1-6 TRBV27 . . CASSPRDPREWANSPLHF TGTGCCAGCAGTCCTAGGGACCCCAGGGAATGGGCAAATTCACCCCTCCACTTT
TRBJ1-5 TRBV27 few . CASSLSAFEQPQHF TGTGCCAGCAGTTTATCAGCTTTCGAGCAGCCCCAGCATTTT
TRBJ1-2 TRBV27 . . CASSSTSGGYGYTF TGTGCCAGCAGTTCCACCTCGGGGGGCTATGGCTACACCTTC
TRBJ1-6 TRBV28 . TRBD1 CASSLFPGQGVNSPLHF TGTGCCAGCAGTTTATTCCCGGGACAGGGTGTGAATTCACCCCTCCACTTT
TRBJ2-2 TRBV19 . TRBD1 CASSWGQLAGELFF TGTGCCAGTAGTTGGGGACAGTTGGCCGGGGAGCTGTTTTTT
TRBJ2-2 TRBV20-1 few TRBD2 CSARDSGGGSLTGELFF TGCAGTGCTAGAGATTCGGGGGGAGGCAGCTTAACCGGGGAGCTGTTTTTT
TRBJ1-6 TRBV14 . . CASSQDAGSANSPLHF TGTGCCAGCAGCCAAGATGCAGGGAGTGCTAATTCACCCCTCCACTTT
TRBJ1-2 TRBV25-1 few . CASSGAGTGNGYTF TGTGCCAGCAGTGGAGCCGGGACGGGGAATGGCTACACCTTC
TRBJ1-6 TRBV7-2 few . CASSLNSLNSPLHF TGTGCCAGCAGCTTAAACAGCCTTAATTCACCCCTCCACTTT
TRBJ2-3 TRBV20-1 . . CSASVGRATDTQYF TGCAGTGCCAGCGTGGGTAGGGCCACAGATACGCAGTATTTT
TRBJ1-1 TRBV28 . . CASSFSGPLNTEAFF TGTGCCAGCAGTTTTTCAGGGCCCCTGAACACTGAAGCTTTCTTT
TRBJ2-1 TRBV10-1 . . CASGLYSGTLKEQFF TGCGCCAGCGGACTCTACTCCGGGACCCTAAAAGAGCAGTTCTTC
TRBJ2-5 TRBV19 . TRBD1 CASSTRQGTAQYF TGTGCCAGTAGTACCCGACAGGGGACGGCCCAGTACTTC
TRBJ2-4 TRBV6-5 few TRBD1 CASSYVIGQGALNIQYF TGTGCCAGCAGTTACGTCATAGGACAGGGGGCCTTAAACATTCAGTACTTC
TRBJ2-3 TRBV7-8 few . CASSSTSTDTQYF TGTGCCAGCAGCTCCACTAGCACAGATACGCAGTATTTT
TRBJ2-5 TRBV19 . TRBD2 CASSIDGTGGGTQYF TGTGCCAGTAGTATAGATGGGACGGGAGGTGGGACCCAGTACTTC
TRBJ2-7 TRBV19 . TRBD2 CAGSIVPAGVAEQYF TGTGCCGGTAGTATAGTTCCAGCGGGAGTGGCCGAGCAGTACTTC
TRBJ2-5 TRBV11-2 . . CASAPGVQETQYF TGTGCCAGCGCCCCAGGGGTCCAAGAGACCCAGTACTTC
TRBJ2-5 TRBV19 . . CASSIVGYETQYF TGTGCCAGTAGTATTGTCGGGTACGAGACCCAGTACTTC
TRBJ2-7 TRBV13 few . CASEDVTSSYEQYF TGTGCCAGTGAGGACGTTACCAGCTCCTACGAGCAGTACTTC
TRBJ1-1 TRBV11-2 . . CASRHITGRLSSEAFF TGTGCCAGCAGACATATTACGGGCAGGTTAAGCTCTGAAGCTTTCTTT
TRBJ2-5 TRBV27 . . CASSVGASQETQYF TGTGCCAGCAGTGTTGGCGCAAGCCAAGAGACCCAGTACTTC
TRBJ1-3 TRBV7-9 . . CASSPGQSGNTIYF TGTGCCAGCAGCCCGGGGCAGTCTGGAAACACCATATATTTT
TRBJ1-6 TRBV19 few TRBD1 CASSLPSTGGNSPLHF TGTGCCAGTAGTCTCCCTTCGACAGGGGGTAATTCACCCCTCCACTTT
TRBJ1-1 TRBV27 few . CASIGVMNTEAFF TGTGCCAGCATTGGGGTAATGAACACTGAAGCTTTCTTT
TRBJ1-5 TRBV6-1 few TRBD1 CASVRGQQPQHF TGTGCCAGCGTTAGGGGGCAACAGCCCCAGCATTTT
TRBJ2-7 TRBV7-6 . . CASSLAASGPYEQYF TGTGCCAGCAGCTTAGCGGCGTCAGGTCCCTACGAGCAGTACTTC
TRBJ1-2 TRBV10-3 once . CAISESVGHPTYTF TGTGCCATCAGTGAGTCAGTTGGCCATCCGACGTACACCTTC
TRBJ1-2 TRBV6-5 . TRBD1 CASSWTGAYGYTF TGTGCCAGCAGTTGGACAGGGGCCTATGGCTACACCTTC
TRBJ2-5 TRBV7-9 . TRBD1 CASSLGDRGQQETQYF TGTGCCAGCAGCTTAGGGGACAGGGGGCAGCAAGAGACCCAGTACTTC
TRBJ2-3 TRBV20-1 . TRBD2 CSAMDRTSGGSTDTQYF TGCAGTGCAATGGACAGGACTAGCGGGGGAAGCACAGATACGCAGTATTTT
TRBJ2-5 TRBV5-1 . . CASSFGAKGEETQYF TGCGCCAGCAGCTTCGGGGCGAAGGGAGAAGAGACCCAGTACTTC
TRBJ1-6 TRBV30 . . CAWHQGGGNSPLHF TGTGCCTGGCATCAAGGAGGCGGGAATTCACCCCTCCACTTT
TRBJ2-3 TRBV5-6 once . CASSQVHTDTQYF TGTGCCAGCTCGCAAGTGCACACAGATACGCAGTATTTT
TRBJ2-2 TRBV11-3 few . CASSLRLSGELFF TGTGCCAGCAGCTTAAGACTCAGCGGGGAGCTGTTTTTT
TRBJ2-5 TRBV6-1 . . CASSPGGPQETQYF TGTGCCAGCAGTCCCGGGGGGCCCCAGGAGACCCAGTACTTC
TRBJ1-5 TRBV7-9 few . CASSLGEHGFEPQHF TGTGCCAGCAGCTTAGGGGAGCACGGCTTTGAGCCCCAGCATTTT
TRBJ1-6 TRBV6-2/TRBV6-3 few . CASSYGQSYNSPLHF TGTGCCAGCAGTTATGGACAGAGCTATAATTCACCCCTCCACTTT
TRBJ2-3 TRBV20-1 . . CSAEAASTDTQYF TGCAGTGCAGAGGCGGCTAGCACAGATACGCAGTATTTT
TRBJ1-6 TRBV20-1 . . CSANRDYNSPLHF TGCAGTGCTAACAGGGACTATAATTCACCCCTCCACTTT
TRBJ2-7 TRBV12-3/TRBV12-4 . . CASSLGGEQYF TGTGCCAGCAGTTTAGGAGGCGAGCAGTACTTC
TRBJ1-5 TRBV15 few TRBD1 CATNPGGSNQPQHF TGTGCCACCAACCCAGGGGGTAGCAATCAGCCCCAGCATTTT
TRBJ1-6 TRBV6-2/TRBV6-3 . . CASSYSGDGGSPLHF TGTGCCAGCAGTTACTCTGGGGACGGAGGTTCACCCCTCCACTTT
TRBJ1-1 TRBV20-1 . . CSARDSTGTPEAFF TGCAGTGCTAGGGACAGTACTGGAACTCCTGAAGCTTTCTTT
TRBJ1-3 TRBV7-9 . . CASSSGFGNTIYF TGTGCCAGCAGCTCAGGGTTTGGAAACACCATATATTTT
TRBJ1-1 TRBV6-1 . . CASRDGNTEAFF TGTGCCAGCAGGGACGGGAACACTGAAGCTTTCTTT
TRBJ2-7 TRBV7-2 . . CASSLDTGSYEQYF TGTGCCAGCAGCTTAGATACAGGGTCCTACGAGCAGTACTTC
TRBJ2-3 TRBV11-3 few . CASSLGRDTDTQYF TGTGCCAGCAGCTTAGGACGGGACACAGATACGCAGTATTTT
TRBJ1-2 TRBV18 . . CASSPGTDYGYTF TGTGCCAGCTCGCCAGGGACGGACTATGGCTACACCTTC
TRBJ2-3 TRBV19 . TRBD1 CASSPTPLRGRNTQYF TGTGCCAGTAGTCCTACCCCCCTCAGGGGGCGGAATACGCAGTATTTT
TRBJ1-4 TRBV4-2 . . CASSKSLGGTNEKLFF TGTGCCAGCAGCAAATCATTGGGGGGTACTAATGAAAAACTGTTTTTT
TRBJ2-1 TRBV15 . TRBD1 CATSRPGTGIAEQFF TGTGCCACCAGCAGGCCCGGGACAGGCATCGCTGAGCAGTTCTTC
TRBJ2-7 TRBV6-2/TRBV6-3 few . CASLSRTPTFYEQYF TGTGCCAGCCTTTCACGTACCCCCACTTTCTACGAGCAGTACTTC